Shown below are 6 T cell receptor beta chains from a single sample sequenced in a study of tumor-infiltrating lymphocytes in primary liver carcinoma. The source of the blood RNA was unsorted whole blood, and germline DNA was extracted as well. cDNA specific to TCR beta was made from 450 to 650 ng of total RNA, with a constant-region primer employed for priming. Library construction for TCR beta comprised three nested multiplex PCR rounds performed with slightly modified ARM-PCR. The two initial PCR rounds, about 9 cycles each, used TRBV1-TRBV30 forward and C-beta reverse primers. TCRdb independently ran MiXCR on the multiplex PCR reads; one entry per CDR3 protein. This table has 300,000 to 400,000 distinct CDR3 sequences, 50% to 70% appearing once. Sequenced sample: peripheral blood. These receptors came from a man aged 40-50 years with primary liver carcinoma and hepatitis B virus infection.

As for this clonotype: A clone one base away is much larger, so this may be a read error. The chain has TRBV12-3 or TRBV12-4 and TRBJ2-3, with 9 bases lining up with TRBD2. The V and J ends lost 5 bases and 4 bases, in that order; junction bases with no gene match: 10. CDR3 length equals 16 residues. The CDR3 bases are TGTGCCAGCAGTGACGGGACTAGCCGAGGCGCAGATACGCAGTATTTT. Translated: CASSDGTSRGADTQYF.

To note about this clonotype: In this CDR3 the conserved last residue, phenylalanine or tryptophan, is missing, so a read error is likely. It is unclear where the CDR3 begins or ends on the DNA, so no DNA is shown, and the CDR3 is as TCRdb lists it. V usage is TRBV30 and J usage is TRBJ1-1; the table names TRBD1, a call not compared with the DNA. The CDR3 spans 13 amino acids, including both terminal residues. CDR1 GTSNPN and CDR2 SVGIG come from the germline V gene (reference sequence). The CDR3 sequence is CAWSADRGTEALC.

With regard to this clonotype: With a much larger clone just one base away, this may be a read error. V usage is TRBV6-2 or TRBV6-3 and J usage is TRBJ2-7, with D unresolved. Per the germline V gene, CDR1 is MNHEY and CDR2 is SVGEGT. The CDR3 runs to 11 residues. Trimming left V 7 bases short and J 5 bases short, with 9 bases between. The CDR3 sequence: CASNFLHEQYF. The CDR3 DNA is TGTGCCAGCAACTTTTTACACGAGCAGTACTTC.

This clonotype appeared many times. The CDR3 reads CASSPMRGGYEQYF. The CDR3 nucleotides are TGCGCCAGCAGCCCCATGCGGGGCGGCTACGAGCAGTACTTC. The rearrangement uses TRBV4-3 and TRBJ2-7; tentative D call: TRBD2 (6 bases). Germline loops: CDR1 LGHNA, CDR2 YSLEER. V lost 4 bases and J lost 3, with 13 bases in between. CDR3 length equals 14 residues.

Regarding this clonotype: One end of the junction varies from germline; a read error may be responsible. The chain recombines TRBV28 with TRBJ1-5; D remains unclear. CDR1 and CDR2 (germline): MDHEN, SYDVKM. CDR3 size: 12 residues. CDR3 region: CASSLRNQPKHF. DNA for the CDR3: TGTGCCAGCAGTTTACGAAATCAGCCCAAGCATTTT.

This clonotype occurred a few times. A junction end diverges from the germline sequence, so it may reflect a read error. The CDR3 protein is CASIIGRLRNTEALF. The DNA of the CDR3 is TGTGCCAGCATCATTGGACGGCTTCGGAACACTGAAGCTCTCTTT. The chain carries TRBV28 and TRBJ1-1; D not resolved. The CDR3 spans 15 residues. Germline CDR1 is MDHEN and CDR2 is SYDVKM.